This T cell receptor (beta chain) was found in a study of control samples from healthy donors and cancer patients. The table came from immunoSEQ multiplex PCR; TCRdb's copy has only in-frame clones and leaves some out. The data contain 70,000 to 95,000 clones, around 87% of them singletons. This CDR3 spans 13 amino acids. V was cut by 6 bases and J by 3 bases, with 11 bases left in between. In germline, CDR1 is SGHNT, CDR2 YENEEA. Sequencing used blood. This TCR was sampled from a man aged 45-65 years in good health. The rearrangement links TRBV11-3 to TRBJ1-1; D not resolved. CDR3 sequence (DNA): TGTGCCAGCAGTCCTGACGGGTACACTGAAGCTTTCTTT. Its protein is CASSPDGYTEAFF.